This T cell receptor (beta chain) was captured by sequencing in a study of T cell changes during pregnancy in multiple sclerosis. Sequencing was performed with immunoSEQ multiplex PCR; in TCRdb, only in-frame clones are kept and a portion is missing. The sample comprises roughly 40,000 clones, around 90% of which are singletons, and about 0.45% rests with the top ten. Germline V gives CDR1 MNHEY, CDR2 SMNVEV (reference sequence). The CDR3 covers 13 residues. V shed 10 bases and J 5 bases; nucleotides not matched to a gene: 6. The clonotype comes from a female donor with multiple sclerosis, enrolled in a pregnancy study. This chain uses TRBV27 with TRBJ2-3; 10 bases map to TRBD1. Sequencing used CD4+ T cells from peripheral blood mononuclear cells, obtained in the third trimester of pregnancy. As DNA, the CDR3 is TGTGCCACCAGACAGGGGGCCGTAGATACGCAGTATTTT. Translation: CATRQGAVDTQYF.